These 18 T cell receptor beta chains came from one sample sequenced in a study of cytotoxic CD8 clonotypes in ibrutinib-treated CLL (dated by TCRdb to about 2021). This specimen's time point label, interpreted: progressive disease on ibrutinib. The library was produced with the immunoSEQ multiplex PCR assay. Held by TCRdb, this immuneACCESS table contains in-frame sequences only and omits some clones. Under half of the omission traces to an unresolved V gene where checked; the cause of the rest is unknown. Recorded for this sample are roughly 70,000 clones; over 75% of them occurred a single time. The top ten clones comprise 7.5% to 8% of the sample. The sample was PBMCs, taken at disease progression, from a patient treated with ibrutinib. The source of these receptors is a human donor with chronic lymphocytic leukemia.

The CDR3 region is CASSFEGQGAYGYTF. For the CDR3, the DNA is TGTGCCAGCAGTTTTGAGGGACAGGGGGCTTATGGCTACACCTTC. The chain combines TRBV27 with TRBJ1-2, with 12 bases that match TRBD1. This CDR3 contains 15 residues. Losses at the gene ends were 3 bases for V and 5 bases for J; bases not matched to a gene: 4. The germline V gene has CDR1 MNHEY and CDR2 SMNVEV (reference sequence).

This chain connects TRBV30 to TRBJ1-1; TRBD1 is a possible D gene (5 bases). CDR1 GTSNPN and CDR2 SVGIG come from the germline V gene (reference sequence). The CDR3 is 16 residues long. V was shortened by 2 bases and J by 6 bases, with 22 bases between the two germline ends. DNA for the CDR3: TGTGCCTGGAGTTTCGGGGACCCAGGCGGGTGGTCTGAAGCTTTCTTT. Encoded protein: CAWSFGDPGGWSEAFF.

The chain employs TRBV5-5 and TRBJ1-1; no firm D call. CDR1 is SGHKS, CDR2 YYEKEE, per germline (reference sequence). CDR3 length: 13 amino acids. Trimming shortened V by 2 bases and J by 7 bases, and 12 bases separated the two germline ends. In DNA, the CDR3 is TGTGCCAGCAGCTTAGAACAACGGGGTGAAGCTTTCTTT. Encoded protein: CASSLEQRGEAFF.

The V gene is TRBV18, the J gene TRBJ1-4; D unresolved. This CDR3 region has 13 residues. In germline, CDR1 is KGHSH, CDR2 LQKENI. Trimming took 0 bases from V and 8 from J, leaving 7 bases between them. CDR3: CASSPPSPEKLFF. The DNA of the CDR3 is TGTGCCAGCTCACCACCGTCACCCGAAAAACTGTTTTTT.

This chain joins TRBV18 and TRBJ2-4; 10 bases map to TRBD2. V shed 3 bases and J 8 bases; nucleotides not matched to a gene: 7. Germline assignment: CDR1 KGHSH and CDR2 LQKENI. The CDR3 totals 15 residues. CDR3 region: CASSPSSGRGYIQYF. CDR3 nucleotides: TGTGCCAGCTCACCGTCGAGCGGGAGGGGGTACATTCAGTACTTC.

This clone was recorded only once. CDR3 nucleotides: TGCGCCAGCAGCCAGAGCTTCGACTCGAGCTCCTACAATGAGCAGTTCTTC. This codes for CASSQSFDSSSYNEQFF. The chain carries TRBV4-1 and TRBJ2-1; D gene unclear. The germline V and J ends were trimmed by 3 bases and 0 bases, with 15 bases remaining between them. The CDR3 is made up of 17 amino acids. The germline V gene has CDR1 MGHRA and CDR2 YSYEKL.

V is TRBV5-1 and J is TRBJ1-2; D is unclear. Germline CDR1 SGHRS, CDR2 YFSETQ. The CDR3 is made up of 14 amino acids. Trimming took off 0 bases at V and 4 bases at J, with 10 bases between the two ends. This CDR3 is CASSLEADSYGYTF. Here the CDR3 DNA reads TGCGCCAGCAGCTTGGAGGCGGATTCCTATGGCTACACCTTC. The whole variable domain, filled in from reference TRBV5-1 and TRBJ1-2, reads KAGVTQTPRYLIKTRGQQVTLSCSPISGHRSVSWYQQTPGQGLQFLFEYFSETQRNKGNFPGRFSGRQFSNSRSEMNVSTLELGDSALYLCASSLEADSYGYTFGSGTRLTVV.

The chain links TRBV18 to TRBJ2-7; D gene ambiguous. The CDR3 sequence is 14 residues long. V was pared by 3 bases and J by 5 bases, with 14 bases between. CDR1 and CDR2 from the germline V gene are KGHSH and LQKENI. In nucleotides, the CDR3 is TGTGCCAGCTCACCTTACAGTTCCCTTGACGAGCAGTACTTC. The encoded protein is CASSPYSSLDEQYF.

The V gene is TRBV6-1, the J gene TRBJ1-5; no clear D. The CDR3 has 13 residues. Germline loops: CDR1 MNHNS, CDR2 SASEGT. Trimming left V 0 bases short and J 14 bases short, with 14 bases between. CDR3 residues: CASSEAGPQHKHF. In DNA, the CDR3 is TGTGCCAGCAGTGAAGCAGGCCCTCAGCACAAGCATTTT.

The gene calls are TRBV5-4 and TRBJ2-6; unclear D gene. V lost 1 base and J 0 bases, leaving 5 bases between the germline ends. The CDR3 loop spans 15 amino acids. Germline loops: CDR1 SGHNT, CDR2 YYREEE (reference sequence). The CDR3 DNA sequence: TGTGCCAGCAGCTTGCCAGGCTCTGGGGCCAACGTCCTGACTTTC. Protein: CASSLPGSGANVLTF.

As for this clone: Within the sample, other DNA sequences also encode this same CDR3. CDR3 DNA: TGCAGTGCCCCCAGGGCCTACGAGCAGTACTTC. Its protein is CSAPRAYEQYF. The rearrangement joins TRBV20-1 to TRBJ2-7; D may be TRBD1 (5 bases). Germline CDR1 is DFQATT and CDR2 is SNEGSKA (reference sequence). This CDR3 comprises 11 residues. The germline V and J ends were trimmed by 6 bases and 2 bases, with 8 bases remaining between them.

The CDR3 coding sequence is TGCGCCAGCAGCCAAGTTGCGGGAGGGCCCCACGAGCAGTACTTC. It is translated as CASSQVAGGPHEQYF. The V gene is TRBV4-1, the J gene TRBJ2-7; 9 bases agree with TRBD2. The ends lost 1 base at V and 5 bases at J; junction bases unmatched: 6. The CDR3 runs 15 residues. The germline V gene encodes CDR1 MGHRA and CDR2 YSYEKL.

This clone was seen more than once but under ten times. This sequence joins TRBV5-1 and TRBJ2-5; D is possibly TRBD1 or TRBD2 (5 bases each). V was clipped by 3 bases and J by 5 bases, with 14 bases between them. Germline V gene data show CDR1 as SGHRS and CDR2 as YFSETQ. This CDR3 comprises 14 residues. DNA of the CDR3: TGCGCCAGCAGCTCCAACCGGGGCGATGAGACCCAGTACTTC. It yields the protein CASSSNRGDETQYF.

The chain is built from TRBV1 and TRBJ2-7. TRBV1 represents a pseudogene. CDR3 length equals 15 residues. Here the CDR3 reads CTSSPRRPGCYEQYF. The CDR3, as DNA: TGCACCAGCAGCCCCCGAAGACCCGGCTGCTACGAGCAGTACTTC.

The chain links TRBV7-7 to TRBJ2-1, with D maybe TRBD1 (7 bases). The CDR3 is made up of 15 amino acids. The V gene's germline CDR1 is SSHAT and CDR2 FNYEAQ (reference sequence). V was trimmed by 1 base and J by 6 bases, leaving 13 bases between them. CDR3 sequence reads: CASSLVPGGTNEQFF. In nucleotides, the CDR3 is TGTGCCAGCAGCTTAGTCCCAGGGGGGACCAATGAGCAGTTCTTC.

The rearrangement links TRBV6-6 to TRBJ2-7; D gene unclear. The germline gives CDR1 MNHNY, CDR2 SVGAGI (reference sequence). V lost 5 bases, J lost 3 bases, and 8 bases lay in between. This CDR3 has 12 amino acids. The chain's CDR3 is CASSDPNYEQYF. DNA for the CDR3: TGTGCCAGCAGTGACCCAAACTACGAGCAGTACTTC.

This clone was picked up a small number of times. CDR3 sequence: CASSQPGQGRTEAFF. The CDR3 DNA reads as TGTGCCAGCAGCCAACCGGGACAGGGGCGGACTGAAGCTTTCTTT. The gene calls are TRBV11-2 and TRBJ1-1; 10 positions match TRBD1. CDR1 is SGHAT and CDR2 is FQNNGV in the germline V gene. With V trimmed by 5 bases and J by 5 bases, 8 bases remained unmatched. The CDR3 length is 15 residues.

The chain couples TRBV9 to TRBJ2-1; D gene uncertain. The CDR3 is 11 amino acids. Germline V gene sequence: CDR1 SGDLS, CDR2 YYNGEE. The V gene lost 3 bases and the J gene lost 8 bases, with 6 bases spanning the gap. The CDR3 DNA reads TGTGCCAGCAGCGCGGATCATGAGCAGTTCTTC. It is translated as CASSADHEQFF. The variable domain in full, completed from reference TRBV9 and TRBJ2-1, reads DSGVTQTPKHLITATGQRVTLRCSPRSGDLSVYWYQQSLDQGLQFLIQYYNGEERAKGNILERFSAQQFPDLHSELNLSSLELGDSALYFCASSADHEQFFGPGTRLTVL.